Sequencing of this TCR beta chain was carried out in a study of beta chain features in type 1 diabetes. V was pared by 2 bases and J by 0 bases, with 3 bases of the junction left unmatched. CDR1 MNHEY and CDR2 SMNVEV come from the germline V gene (reference sequence). CDR3 length: 16 residues. To note about this clone: Its antigen is not identified.

The entirety of the isolated RNA underwent reverse transcription, so expressed TCRB transcripts were sequenced. The table came from immunoSEQ multiplex PCR; TCRdb's copy has only in-frame clones and leaves some out. The sample has about 620,000 clones; around 15% are singletons. Findings and caveats of the study: Within patients, naive, central memory and Treg TCRB repertoires seemed more similar than within healthy donors. The study found fewer insertions and more deletions at VDJ junctions in type 1 diabetes patients.

Sequenced material: naive CD4+ T cells from blood. The rearrangement links TRBV27 to TRBJ2-7, with 11 bases lining up with TRBD1. This TCR was recovered from a man aged 18 to 35 in good health. The CDR3 spells CASSLTGTGGSYEQYF. CDR3 nucleotide sequence: TGTGCCAGCAGTTTAACCGGGACAGGGGGCTCCTACGAGCAGTACTTC.